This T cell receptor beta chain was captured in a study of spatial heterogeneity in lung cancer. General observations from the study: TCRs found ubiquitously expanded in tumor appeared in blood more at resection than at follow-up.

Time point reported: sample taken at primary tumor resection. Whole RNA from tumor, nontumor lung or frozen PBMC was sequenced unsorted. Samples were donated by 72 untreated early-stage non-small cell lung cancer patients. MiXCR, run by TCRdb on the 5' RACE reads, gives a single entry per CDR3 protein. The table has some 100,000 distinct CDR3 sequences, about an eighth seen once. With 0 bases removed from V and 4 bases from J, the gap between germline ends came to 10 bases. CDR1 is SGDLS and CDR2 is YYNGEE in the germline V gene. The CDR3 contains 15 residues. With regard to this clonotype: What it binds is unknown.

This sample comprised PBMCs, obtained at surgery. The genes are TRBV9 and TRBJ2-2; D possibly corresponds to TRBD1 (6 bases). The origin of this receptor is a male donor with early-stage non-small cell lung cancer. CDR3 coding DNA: TGTGCCAGCAGCGTAGCCCAGGGGATCACCGGGGAGCTGTTTTTT. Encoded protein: CASSVAQGITGELFF.